These 4 T cell receptor beta chains originate from one sample sequenced in a study of neurological immune-mediated disorders. Using its own MiXCR run on the 5' RACE reads, TCRdb lists one record per CDR3 protein. Of tens of thousands of distinct CDR3 sequences detected, 9% to 12% appear once; the ten largest clones hold around 1.8%. The specimen was PBMCs. The receptors come from a man aged 35 to 55 in good health.

In this sample, this clonotype turned up many times. The genes are TRBV6-1 and TRBJ2-6, with 8 bases matching TRBD1. CDR3 length: 19 amino acids. Losses at the gene ends were 7 bases for V and 0 bases for J; bases not matched to a gene: 14. CDR1 and CDR2 from the germline V gene are MNHNS and SASEGT. CDR3 loop: CASTTRALQGDSGANVLTF. The CDR3, as DNA: TGTGCCAGCACTACCAGGGCTTTACAGGGGGACTCTGGGGCCAACGTCCTGACTTTC.

At least ten counts were recorded for this clonotype. This chain connects TRBV29-1 to TRBJ2-1; 10 nucleotides align to TRBD2. J lost 3 bases, V lost 6 bases, and 2 bases had no gene match. Germline CDR1 reads SQVTM; CDR2 reads ANQGSEA. CDR3 length: 13 amino acids. The CDR3 here is CSVPSGSYNEQFF. In DNA, the CDR3 is TGCAGCGTCCCTAGCGGGAGCTACAATGAGCAGTTCTTC.

This clonotype appeared many times. The gene calls are TRBV6-6 and TRBJ1-6; no definite D call. CDR1 MNHNY and CDR2 SVGAGI come from the germline V gene (reference sequence). Trimming removed 3 bases at V and 6 bases at J, with 12 bases between. The CDR3 runs to 15 residues. This CDR3 is CASSYSSGSNSPLHF. For the CDR3, the DNA is TGTGCCAGCAGTTATTCATCCGGGAGTAATTCACCCCTCCACTTT.

In its sample, this clonotype was seen a few times. The genes are TRBV3-1 and TRBJ1-6; D not certain. CDR3 length: 17 residues. CDR1 and CDR2 from the germline V gene are LGHDT and YNNKEL (reference sequence). Trimming left V 0 bases short and J 0 bases short, with 9 bases between. DNA of the CDR3: TGTGCCAGCAGCCAAGAATCCGGAAGCTCCTATAATTCACCCCTCCACTTT. Amino acids: CASSQESGSSYNSPLHF. Full variable domain (missing parts from reference TRBV3-1 and TRBJ1-6): DTAVSQTPKYLVTQMGNDKSIKCEQNLGHDTMYWYKQDSKKFLKIMFSYNNKELIINETVPNRFSPKSPDKAHLNLHINSLELGDSAVYFCASSQESGSSYNSPLHFGNGTRLTVT.